The 13 T cell receptor beta chains in this list originate from one sample, sequenced in a study of tumor-infiltrating lymphocytes in primary liver carcinoma. Investigators took RNA and DNA out together from about 20-30 mg of unsorted bulk tissue. The input was approximately 0.45 ug total RNA; TCR beta cDNA was made from it with a constant-region primer. Construction of TCR beta libraries relied on three successive nested multiplex PCR rounds employing slightly modified ARM-PCR. A C-beta reverse primer was combined with TRBV1-TRBV30 forward primers in the first two PCR rounds, and each round had approximately 10 cycles. TCRdb processed the multiplex PCR reads anew with MiXCR; each CDR3 protein has one entry. The data show tens of thousands of distinct CDR3 sequences, approximately 82% seen once. The sequenced material came from tumor-adjacent normal liver tissue. The receptors here all came from a man between 35 and 55 years old with primary liver carcinoma and hepatitis B virus infection.

The chain is built from TRBV6-1 and TRBJ1-1; possibly TRBD1 for D (5 bases). Germline CDR1 is MNHNS and CDR2 is SASEGT. V dropped 4 bases and J dropped 8 bases, with 17 bases sitting between them. The CDR3 length is 14 residues. Here the CDR3 DNA reads TGTGCCAGCAGTGTTGAGGGCCTGGACATCGAAGCTTTCTTT. Amino acid sequence: CASSVEGLDIEAFF.

This clonotype has ten or more counts. The CDR3 region is CASRPRRGAGNEQFF. In nucleotides, the CDR3 is TGTGCCAGCAGGCCCCGGCGCGGGGCAGGCAATGAGCAGTTCTTC. The chain carries TRBV6-6 and TRBJ2-1, with D perhaps TRBD2 (6 bases). This CDR3 comprises 15 residues. V lost 6 bases, J lost 6 bases, and 18 bases lay in between. Per the germline V gene, CDR1 is MNHNY and CDR2 is SVGAGI (reference sequence).

This clonotype has at least ten counts. The V gene is TRBV12-3 or TRBV12-4, the J gene TRBJ2-5; tentatively, D is TRBD2 (5 bases). CDR3 length equals 13 residues. The germline V and J ends were trimmed by 2 bases and 5 bases, with 9 bases remaining between them. This chain's CDR3 is CASSLSGVETQYF. CDR3 bases: TGTGCCAGCAGTTTATCCGGGGTGGAGACCCAGTACTTC.

This clonotype is deemed medium-sized. The gene calls are TRBV6-2 or TRBV6-3 and TRBJ2-1; TRBD2 matches 12 bases. The germline gives CDR1 MNHEY, CDR2 SVGEGT. CDR3 length: 14 residues. The trim removed 2 bases at V and 10 bases at J, leaving 3 bases unmatched. The DNA for the CDR3 is TGTGCCAGCAGTTACCGGACTAGCGGGGAGGAGCAGTTCTTC. Translation gives CASSYRTSGEEQFF.

About this clonotype: One end of the junction does not line up with germline, which may come from a read error. CDR3 bases: TGTGGCAGCAGCCTGACAAGCGGGAGGGTCGATGAGCAGTTCTTC. This encodes CGSSLTSGRVDEQFF. V gene TRBV7-8 combines with J gene TRBJ2-1, with 10 bases that match TRBD2. The CDR3 covers 15 residues. CDR1 is SGHVS and CDR2 is FQNEAQ in the germline V gene. The full variable domain, rest sourced from reference TRBV7-8 and TRBJ2-1, is GAGVSQSPRYKVAKRGQDVALRCDPISGHVSLFWYQQALGQGPEFLTYFQNEAQLDKSGLPSDRFFAERPEGSVSTLKIQRTQQEDSAVYLCGSSLTSGRVDEQFFGPGTRLTVL.

As regards this clonotype: An end of the junction does not agree with germline; a read error may underlie this. CDR3 nucleotides: TGTGTCAGCAGACTATACAATGAGCAGCTCTTC. Protein sequence: CVSRLYNEQLF. This chain joins TRBV11-2 and TRBJ2-1; TRBD2 might be the D (5 bases). CDR1 and CDR2 (germline): SGHAT, FQNNGV. This CDR3 comprises 11 residues.

CDR3 sequence reads: CARSKTGSPHNEQFF. The CDR3 bases are TGTGCAAGAAGCAAGACAGGGTCTCCCCACAATGAGCAGTTCTTC. V gene TRBV5-8 combines with J gene TRBJ2-1, with 7 bases identical to TRBD1. This CDR3 is 15 amino acids long. The germline gives CDR1 SGHTS, CDR2 YDEGEE.

Remarks on this clonotype: An end of the junction differs from the germline gene, which may be a read error. The rearrangement joins TRBV7-9 to TRBJ2-7; D not certain. In germline, CDR1 is SEHNR, CDR2 FQNEAQ (reference sequence). The CDR3 covers 15 residues. This chain's CDR3 is CTSSSSPEASYEQYF. The DNA for the CDR3 is TGTACCAGCAGCTCCAGCCCGGAAGCCTCCTACGAGCAATACTTC.

As concerns this clonotype: A junction boundary mismatches the germline segment, possibly from a read error. V gene TRBV12-3 or TRBV12-4 combines with J gene TRBJ2-3; D gene ambiguous. The CDR3 has 14 residues. Here the CDR3 DNA reads TGTGCCAGCAGTTTAGTCCTGGCCACAGATACGCAGTACTTT. Its translation is CASSLVLATDTQYF.

The chain couples TRBV6-2 or TRBV6-3 to TRBJ2-7; tentative D call: TRBD1 (5 bases). V was shortened by 5 bases and J by 3 bases, with 11 bases between the two germline ends. This CDR3 is built from 13 residues. Per the germline V gene, CDR1 is MNHEY and CDR2 is SVGEGT. The CDR3 region is CASSGDSHYEQYF. The DNA for the CDR3 is TGTGCCAGCAGTGGCGACAGTCACTACGAGCAGTACTTC.

This clonotype was seen at least ten times. This chain connects TRBV30 to TRBJ1-2; 7 bases line up with TRBD1. The CDR3 totals 13 residues. Germline V gene data show CDR1 as GTSNPN and CDR2 as SVGIG (reference sequence). V lost 4 bases, J lost 2 bases, and 4 bases stayed unmatched. As DNA, the CDR3 is TGTGCCTGGACAGGACAGGACAACTATGGCTACACCTTC. Protein sequence: CAWTGQDNYGYTF.

The table lists this clonotype with a few counts. The CDR3 carries no conserved terminal phenylalanine or tryptophan, so it likely arises from a read error. The J gene is TRBJ2-5, the V gene TRBV2, with a weak D call TRBD1 (6 bases). From germline, CDR1 is SNHLY and CDR2 FYNNEI. The V gene lost 8 bases and the J gene lost 2 bases, with 15 bases spanning the gap. The CDR3 covers 14 residues. For the CDR3, the DNA is TGTGCCAGCGTCCAGGGACACCGACAAGAGACCCAGTACTCC. Its protein is CASVQGHRQETQYS.

Note on this clonotype: One end of the junction fails to match germline, which may point to a read error. The chain uses TRBV14 and TRBJ2-1; maybe TRBD2 (5 bases). This CDR3 contains 15 residues. The germline gives CDR1 SGHDN, CDR2 FVKESK. The chain's CDR3 is CASSAIGGSYNEQFF. As DNA, the CDR3 is TGTGCCAGCAGCGCGATAGGAGGAAGCTACAATGAGCAGTTCTTT.